The clone carrying this TCR beta chain has a single count. Its antigen is currently unknown. Second doses that came at about 4 or about 12 weeks were put together. This record comes from a study of T cell responses to AZD1222 COVID-19 vaccine. Study-level findings and limits: The span of vaccine-associated CD4 TCRs extended across spike, with dominance at 160-218 and 743-854. The study identified only five to seven AZD1222 recipients as seropositive at baseline.

The ends were cut back, 4 bases at V and 3 bases at J, with 8 bases in the middle. The CDR3 sequence is 13 residues long. In germline, CDR1 is KGHDR, CDR2 SFDVKD. The protocol was immunoSEQ multiplex PCR, while the TCRdb copy is restricted to in-frame clones and leaves out a portion. The sample contains about 140,000 clones, approximately 91% of which appear only once. This material consisted of peripheral blood, taken 28 days after the second AZD1222 dose. The rearrangement links TRBV24-1 to TRBJ1-1; D gene ambiguous. The clonotype was recovered from an adult who received the AZD1222 COVID-19 vaccine. CDR3 bases: TGTGCCACCAGTGACGCGCACCACACTGAAGCTTTCTTT. As protein: CATSDAHHTEAFF.